This TCR beta chain was sequenced for a study of blood T cell repertoires in COVID-19. Background on the study: The samples span acute and convalescent COVID-19 from the United States, Italy and Spain. From T cells, B-cell-depleted T cells, or PBMCs came the material, which was cDNA or gDNA.

TCRdb's table, derived via immunoSEQ multiplex PCR, lists solely in-frame clones and lacks some. Of hundreds of thousands of clones listed, approximately 86% are singletons. CDR1 is SGDLS and CDR2 is YYNGEE in the germline V gene. CDR3 length: 15 amino acids. With 5 bases clipped from V and 1 base from J, the junction kept 7 bases outside the gene matches. Seattle patient enrollment occurred during active infection, with longitudinal follow-up thereafter. Material: peripheral blood. The rearrangement uses TRBV9 and TRBJ2-3, with TRBD2 matching 7 bases. This TCR was sampled from a woman aged 60-75 years with COVID-19, enrolled during active disease. The CDR3 DNA reads TGTGCCAGCAGTGTCAGCGGGGACGGCACAGATACGCAGTATTTT. Protein sequence: CASSVSGDGTDTQYF.